What follows are 16 T cell receptor beta chains derived from one specimen sequenced in a study of T cell responses to AZD1222 COVID-19 vaccine. TCRdb keeps only in-frame clones here, not all; method: immunoSEQ multiplex PCR. In the table there are about 130,000 clones, 88% of which are singletons. Here the sequenced sample was peripheral blood, taken on day 0 of AZD1222 vaccination. These receptors originate from an adult in good health.

The rearrangement joins TRBV2 to TRBJ2-3; D is perhaps TRBD1 or TRBD2 (6 bases each). CDR1 is SNHLY, CDR2 FYNNEI, per germline. The CDR3 length is 15 residues. Trimming stripped 8 bases from V and 2 bases from J, with 17 bases between. The CDR3 loop is CASEPGASATDTQYF. The DNA for the CDR3 is TGTGCCAGCGAGCCGGGGGCCTCAGCCACAGATACGCAGTATTTT.

V gene TRBV29-1 combines with J gene TRBJ2-7; 9 bases agree with TRBD1. Germline CDR1 reads SQVTM; CDR2 reads ANQGSEA. V shed 6 bases, J shed 0 bases, and the junction held 3 bases outside the gene matches. The length of the CDR3 is 13 residues. The CDR3 here is CSVPGQGSYEQYF. CDR3 nucleotide sequence: TGCAGCGTCCCGGGACAGGGCTCCTACGAGCAGTACTTC.

CDR3 loop: CASSHRLAGGGTDTQYF. The CDR3 bases are TGTGCCAGCAGTCATCGCTTAGCGGGGGGGGGCACAGATACGCAGTATTTT. The J gene is TRBJ2-3, the V gene TRBV6-2 or TRBV6-3; 11 bases line up with TRBD2. The CDR3 consists of 17 residues. V lost 5 bases and J lost 1; bases outside the gene matches: 8. In germline, CDR1 is MNHEY, CDR2 SVGEGT.

V and J are TRBV12-3 or TRBV12-4 and TRBJ1-1; unclear D gene. V gave up 4 bases and J gave up 11 bases, with 17 bases separating them. The CDR3 sequence is 13 residues long. CDR3 region: CASSSSYGSGAFF. Here the CDR3 DNA reads TGTGCCAGCAGTTCCTCGTACGGTTCCGGGGCTTTCTTT.

This chain uses TRBV28 with TRBJ1-1; D not resolved. V was shortened by 5 bases and J by 0 bases, with 10 bases between the two germline ends. The CDR3 has 14 residues. Per germline, CDR1 MDHEN and CDR2 SYDVKM. CDR3 region: CASSPRTLNTEAFF. The CDR3 nucleotides read TGTGCCAGCAGTCCACGGACGTTGAACACTGAAGCTTTCTTT.

A single count supports this clone. The V gene is TRBV4-1, the J gene TRBJ1-5, with TRBD1 matching over 8 bases. The length of the CDR3 is 15 residues. The germline V gene encodes CDR1 MGHRA and CDR2 YSYEKL. The V segment lost 9 bases and the J segment 3 bases; nucleotides outside the gene matches: 10. The CDR3 DNA reads TGCGCCAGTTCCAGGGGGCCCCAAATCAATCAGCCCCAGCATTTT. Amino acid sequence: CASSRGPQINQPQHF.

CDR3 region: CASSLPPSGEAMNTEAFF. CDR3 nucleotide sequence: TGTGCCAGCAGCTTACCACCCTCCGGCGAGGCGATGAACACTGAAGCTTTCTTT. The chain carries TRBV7-8 and TRBJ1-1; D gene uncertain. CDR1 SGHVS and CDR2 FQNEAQ come from the germline V gene. The CDR3 totals 18 residues. Trimming cost V 2 bases and J 0 bases, with 19 bases left between them.

This clone has only a few counts. This chain links TRBV11-2 with TRBJ2-7; D uncertain. Trimming took 5 bases from V and 0 from J, leaving 5 bases between them. The CDR3 is made up of 12 amino acids. CDR1 and CDR2 (germline): SGHAT, FQNNGV. In DNA form, the CDR3 reads TGTGCCAGCAGCACAAGCTCCTACGAGCAGTACTTC. This sequence encodes CASSTSSYEQYF.

The chain couples TRBV27 to TRBJ1-2; D is possibly TRBD1 (5 bases). Trimming took off 5 bases at V and 8 bases at J, with 21 bases between the two ends. CDR3 length equals 15 residues. Germline-derived CDR1 and CDR2 are MNHEY and SMNVEV (reference sequence). CDR3 protein: CASSPQLGPAGGYTF. CDR3 nucleotide sequence: TGTGCCAGCAGTCCTCAATTGGGACCCGCCGGCGGCTACACCTTC.

The rearrangement uses TRBV29-1 and TRBJ1-5; D gene ambiguous. CDR3 size: 14 residues. The V and J ends lost 4 bases and 0 bases respectively, with 10 bases between them. Looked up from germline, CDR1 is SQVTM and CDR2 is ANQGSEA. The CDR3 nucleotides read TGCAGCGTTGGGGCCGAAACTAGCAATCAGCCCCAGCATTTT. Protein product: CSVGAETSNQPQHF.

CDR3 nucleotide sequence: TGTGCCAGCAGTGATCAACAAGAGACCCAGTACTTC. This sequence encodes CASSDQQETQYF. J is TRBJ2-5 and V is TRBV9, with D unresolved. The CDR3 is 12 residues long. Trimming took off 5 bases at V and 2 bases at J, with 7 bases between the two ends. The germline V gene encodes CDR1 SGDLS and CDR2 YYNGEE.

The chain links TRBV5-5 to TRBJ1-1; the D is unclear. Germline loops: CDR1 SGHKS, CDR2 YYEKEE (reference sequence). The CDR3 consists of 14 residues. V was shortened by 5 bases and J by 2 bases, with 13 bases between the two germline ends. CDR3 DNA: TGTGCCAGCAGTTACTGGCAGTCAAACACTGAAGCTTTCTTT. Translating gives CASSYWQSNTEAFF. The full variable domain, with the rest looked up from reference TRBV5-5 and TRBJ1-1, is DAGVTQSPTHLIKTRGQQVTLRCSPISGHKSVSWYQQVLGQGPQFIFQYYEKEERGRGNFPDRFSARQFPNYSSELNVNALLLGDSALYLCASSYWQSNTEAFFGQGTRLTVV.

The chain joins TRBV7-9 to TRBJ2-1; TRBD2 matches 8 bases. The V gene's germline CDR1 is SEHNR and CDR2 FQNEAQ (reference sequence). The CDR3 loop spans 14 amino acids. V lost 7 bases and J lost 0; bases outside the gene matches: 2. The CDR3 sequence: CASIGRDSYNEQFF. The CDR3 DNA sequence: TGTGCCAGCATCGGGAGGGACTCCTACAATGAGCAGTTCTTC.

The gene calls are TRBV7-2 and TRBJ2-5; no reliable D call. V gave up 6 bases and J gave up 2 bases, with 4 bases separating them. Germline CDR1 and CDR2: SGHTA and FQGNSA. The CDR3 loop spans 11 amino acids. This chain's CDR3 is CASRAQETQYF. CDR3 sequence (DNA): TGTGCCAGCAGAGCGCAAGAGACCCAGTACTTC.

The chain links TRBV9 to TRBJ1-6; D may be TRBD1 (5 bases). This CDR3 is built from 17 residues. Trimming pared 0 bases from V and 0 bases from J, leaving 10 bases between. The germline CDR1 and CDR2 sequences are SGDLS and YYNGEE. In DNA, the CDR3 is TGTGCCAGCAGCGTAGGTTCAAGGGGCTCCTATAATTCACCCCTCCACTTT. Translating it yields CASSVGSRGSYNSPLHF.

V gene TRBV27 combines with J gene TRBJ1-1, with 7 bases lining up with TRBD1. The J segment lost 0 bases and the V segment lost 2 bases, leaving 12 bases of the junction unmatched. The CDR3 is made up of 18 amino acids. Germline CDR1 reads MNHEY; CDR2 reads SMNVEV (reference sequence). The CDR3 region is CASSLEGAADSMNTEAFF. The CDR3 coding sequence is TGTGCCAGCAGTTTAGAGGGGGCCGCAGACTCAATGAACACTGAAGCTTTCTTT.